The 7 T cell receptor beta chains listed next were all sequenced from one sample in a study of CD8 T cells in ankylosing spondylitis (dated by TCRdb to 2016 to 2017). Beyond this particular receptor, the publication reports: Blood from ankylosing spondylitis patients appeared to be characterized by a TCR beta motif composed of several highly homologous amino acid variants.

Their specific antigens are unknown. Receptor libraries were prepared by 5' RACE. The sample was run on an Illumina HiSeq 2500. The public sequencing data were trimmed at Q25 with fastp and processed into clonotypes with MiXCR by TCRdb, which kept only in-frame beta chains. Every CDR3 protein is listed once, alongside the most common genes and DNA of its rows. This sample comprises roughly 700,000 distinct CDR3 sequences, roughly 19% of them detected only once. Of the sample, about a fifth falls within the top ten clones. The sequenced material came from blood, either unsorted or a sorted T cell fraction (not recorded which). The receptor source for this set is a male donor with ankylosing spondylitis.

This clonotype was counted once. The J gene is TRBJ1-4, the V gene TRBV6-1; 9 bases agree with TRBD1. CDR1 is MNHNS, CDR2 SASEGT, per germline. The V gene end was trimmed by 2 bases and the J gene end by 10 bases; junction bases not matched to a gene: 17. There are 18 residues in the CDR3. The CDR3 DNA sequence: TGTGCCAGCAGTGAACAGTTGCCTGACAGGGGGGTAAGCCGAAAACTGTTTTTT. It is translated as CASSEQLPDRGVSRKLFF.

This clonotype was found once. This chain links TRBV6-1 with TRBJ1-4; unclear D gene. Per the germline V gene, CDR1 is MNHNS and CDR2 is SASEGT. The CDR3 contains 12 residues. The V end lost 4 bases, the J end lost 8 bases, and 8 bases lay between the germline ends. The CDR3 spells CASSGRVEKLFF. The CDR3 nucleotides are TGTGCCAGCAGTGGGCGGGTGGAAAAACTGTTTTTT.

The chain has TRBV2 and TRBJ1-1; D might be TRBD1 (6 bases). The CDR3 spans 14 residues. Germline V gene lookup returns CDR1 SNHLY and CDR2 FYNNEI. V was shortened by 6 bases and J by 3 bases, with 14 bases between the two germline ends. CDR3 in amino acids: CASRGGAGDTEAFF. CDR3 bases: TGTGCCAGCAGGGGGGGGGCTGGGGACACTGAAGCTTTCTTT.

This clonotype showed up just a few times. The V call is TRBV3-1, the J call TRBJ2-1; no definite D call. V was cut by 3 bases and J by 6 bases, with 9 bases left in between. Germline values: CDR1 LGHDT, CDR2 YNNKEL (reference sequence). The CDR3 is made up of 13 amino acids. The CDR3 protein is CASSHLGPNEQFF. The CDR3 DNA is TGTGCCAGCAGCCACTTAGGACCCAATGAGCAGTTCTTC.

This chain's CDR3 is CAIRNPAGGFYNEQFF. CDR3 coding DNA: TGTGCCATCAGGAATCCGGCAGGGGGGTTCTACAATGAGCAGTTCTTC. This sequence joins TRBV10-3 and TRBJ2-1; D is possibly TRBD1 (7 bases). CDR3 length: 16 amino acids. Looked up from germline, CDR1 is ENHRY and CDR2 is SYGVKD. V lost 6 bases and J lost 3, with 18 bases in between.

This clonotype showed up just a few times. The V call is TRBV6-5, the J call TRBJ1-5, with 10 bases fitting TRBD1. Germline loops: CDR1 MNHEY, CDR2 SVGAGI. The J segment lost 9 bases and the V segment lost 4 bases, leaving 6 bases of the junction unmatched. The CDR3 spans 14 residues. This CDR3 is CASSFGQGGLPQHF. CDR3 coding DNA: TGTGCCAGCAGTTTCGGACAGGGGGGATTGCCCCAGCATTTT.

This clonotype showed up just a few times. The rearrangement links TRBV3-1 to TRBJ2-3; 11 bases match TRBD2. V lost 4 bases and J lost 10; bases outside the gene matches: 10. The germline CDR1 and CDR2 sequences are LGHDT and YNNKEL (reference sequence). This CDR3 has 15 residues. In nucleotides, the CDR3 is TGTGCCAGCAGCCCGATAGCGGGAGGGCAGGTCCCGCAGTATTTT. This gives the protein CASSPIAGGQVPQYF.